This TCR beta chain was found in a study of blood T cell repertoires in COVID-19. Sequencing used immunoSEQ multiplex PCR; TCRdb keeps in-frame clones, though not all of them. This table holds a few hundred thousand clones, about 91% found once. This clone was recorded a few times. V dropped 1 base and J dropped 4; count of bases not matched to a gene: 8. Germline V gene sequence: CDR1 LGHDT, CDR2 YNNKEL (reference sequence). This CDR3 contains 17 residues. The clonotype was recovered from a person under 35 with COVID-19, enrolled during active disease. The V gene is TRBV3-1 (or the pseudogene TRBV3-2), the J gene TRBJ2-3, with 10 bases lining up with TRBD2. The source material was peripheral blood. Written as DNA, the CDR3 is TGTGCCAGCAGCCAAGGCTGGACTAGCGGAGTGTCAGATACGCAGTATTTT. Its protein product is CASSQGWTSGVSDTQYF.